One and the same sample provided the 2 T cell receptor beta chains below, sequenced in a study of blood T cell repertoires in COVID-19. The method was immunoSEQ multiplex PCR; TCRdb's version includes in-frame clones alone and lacks a portion of them. The repertoire consists of more than 95,000 clones, with about 87% occurring once and the leading ten covering roughly 15%. Sequencing used peripheral blood. The receptors were gathered from a man aged 50 to 59 with acute or convalescent COVID-19.

The CDR3 DNA reads as TGCGCCAGCAGCCTGGAGGGGAGGCACTACGAGCAGTACTTC. Its protein is CASSLEGRHYEQYF. The genes are TRBV5-1 and TRBJ2-7; D is perhaps TRBD2 (6 bases). Per germline, CDR1 SGHRS and CDR2 YFSETQ. The ends were cut back, 4 bases at V and 3 bases at J, with 14 bases in the middle. CDR3 size: 14 residues.

The J gene is TRBJ1-5, the V gene TRBV11-3; a weak D match, TRBD1 (5 bases). V was pared by 6 bases and J by 0 bases, with 15 bases between. From germline, CDR1 is SGHNT and CDR2 YENEEA. The CDR3 has 16 amino acids. CDR3 in amino acids: CASSPGREYSNQPQHF. The CDR3, as DNA: TGTGCCAGCAGTCCCGGCAGGGAATATAGCAATCAGCCCCAGCATTTT.